This passage covers 19 T cell receptor beta chains from one sample sequenced in a study of shared clonotypes between healthy human individuals. Profiling relied on immunoSEQ multiplex PCR, and the TCRdb table lists in-frame clones only, not all of them. Of 700,000 or so clones detected, roughly 70% appear once; the ten largest clones hold under 2%. Input material: memory CD4+ T cells sorted from blood. As for subset: CD45RA-negative fraction. These receptors came from a woman in her twenties or thirties in good health.

The rearrangement links TRBV1 to TRBJ2-2; the D call TRBD2 from the table was never checked on the DNA. TRBV1 is a known pseudogene. The CDR3 covers 16 residues. The CDR3 DNA is TGCACCAGCAGCCCACTGGAGACTAGCACCGCCGGGGAGCTGTTTTTT. Its translation is CTSSPLETSTAGELFF.

V is TRBV5-8 and J is TRBJ1-2; D remains unclear. V was cut by 3 bases and J by 5 bases, with 8 bases left in between. The CDR3 has 12 residues. CDR1 is SGHTS and CDR2 is YDEGEE in the germline V gene. DNA of the CDR3: TGTGCCAGCAGCTGGGAGGCGTATGGCTACACCTTC. This translates into CASSWEAYGYTF. The whole variable domain, filled in from reference TRBV5-8 and TRBJ1-2, reads EAGVTQSPTHLIKTRGQQATLRCSPISGHTSVYWYQQALGLGLQFLLWYDEGEERNRGNFPPRFSGRQFPNYSSELNVNALELEDSALYLCASSWEAYGYTFGSGTRLTVV.

Only a few counts were recorded for this clone. The genes are TRBV30 and TRBJ1-1; 9 nucleotides match TRBD1. The germline V gene encodes CDR1 GTSNPN and CDR2 SVGIG (reference sequence). The CDR3 has 17 amino acids. V trimming: 2 bases; J trimming: 2 bases; junction bases outside the gene matches: 12. CDR3 bases: TGTGCCTGGAGTACCGGACAGGGGCCACCTTTTAACACTGAAGCTTTCTTT. Amino acids: CAWSTGQGPPFNTEAFF.

The DNA for the CDR3 is TGTGCCACAATGGACAGGTATTACGAGCAGTACTTC. Amino acids: CATMDRYYEQYF. The rearrangement uses TRBV10-3 and TRBJ2-7; 7 bases align to TRBD1. The CDR3 has 12 residues. Germline values: CDR1 ENHRY, CDR2 SYGVKD. V gave up 10 bases and J gave up 4 bases; unmatched junction bases: 7.

This rearrangement joins TRBV5-1 to TRBJ2-7; D is unresolved. CDR3 length: 12 amino acids. Germline V CDR1 and CDR2: SGHRS, YFSETQ. V was clipped by 5 bases and J by 6 bases, with 12 bases between them. CDR3 protein: CASSFTTGEQYF. DNA of the CDR3: TGCGCCAGCAGTTTTACGACGGGCGAGCAGTACTTC.

The chain employs TRBV5-1 and TRBJ2-2; D gene unclear. The length of the CDR3 is 15 residues. Deletions cut 0 bases from V and 1 base from J, with 7 bases between. Germline loops: CDR1 SGHRS, CDR2 YFSETQ. CDR3 sequence reads: CASSLAPGNTGELFF. The CDR3 region has the DNA TGCGCCAGCAGCTTGGCCCCCGGGAACACCGGGGAGCTGTTTTTT.

The V gene is TRBV25-1, the J gene TRBJ2-2, with D uncertain. Trimming stripped 2 bases from V and 7 bases from J, with 8 bases between. Germline-derived CDR1 and CDR2 are MGHDK and SYGVNS. There are 13 residues in the CDR3. The CDR3 bases are TGTGCCAGCAGTGAACGTAGTAGCGGGGAGCTGTTTTTT. Its protein is CASSERSSGELFF.

V gene TRBV5-1 combines with J gene TRBJ1-1; D gene unclear. Trimming took 0 bases from V and 1 from J, leaving 10 bases between them. This CDR3 is 15 amino acids long. Per germline, CDR1 SGHRS and CDR2 YFSETQ. For the CDR3, the DNA is TGCGCCAGCAGCTTGGGGCTGGGTTGGAACACTGAAGCTTTCTTT. Translating gives CASSLGLGWNTEAFF.

Here the CDR3 reads CASKPKRQYQETQYF. The CDR3 bases are TGCGCCAGCAAACCGAAACGACAGTACCAAGAGACCCAGTACTTC. This chain uses TRBV5-1 with TRBJ2-5; a weak D match, TRBD1 (5 bases). Between the trimmed V and J ends, which lost 6 bases and 0 bases, there was a span of 15 bases. This CDR3 region has 15 residues. Germline V gene data show CDR1 as SGHRS and CDR2 as YFSETQ.

V is TRBV7-7 and J is TRBJ2-1; 8 bases map to TRBD2. The germline gives CDR1 SSHAT, CDR2 FNYEAQ (reference sequence). The V gene end was trimmed by 5 bases and the J gene end by 2 bases; junction bases not matched to a gene: 14. This CDR3 spans 18 amino acids. CDR3 amino acids: CASSAGPGLEGAYNEQFF. Written as DNA, the CDR3 is TGTGCCAGCAGCGCAGGACCGGGACTAGAAGGGGCCTACAATGAGCAGTTCTTC.

The V call is TRBV19, the J call TRBJ1-5; weak D call: TRBD1 (6 bases). Germline values: CDR1 LNHDA, CDR2 SQIVND (reference sequence). V shed 0 bases and J shed 1 base, with 19 bases lying between them. This CDR3 comprises 19 residues. The CDR3 sequence is CASSIDRRTAGRSNQPQHF. The CDR3 DNA follows: TGTGCCAGTAGTATAGATAGAAGGACAGCGGGGAGGAGCAATCAGCCCCAGCATTTT.

This chain uses TRBV6-1 with TRBJ1-2; no firm D call. Trimming took 6 bases from V and 2 from J, leaving 13 bases between them. The CDR3 runs to 14 residues. Germline V CDR1 and CDR2: MNHNS, SASEGT. CDR3 bases: TGTGCCAGCAGGATGGACCTGAGGAACTATGGCTACACCTTC. As protein: CASRMDLRNYGYTF.

The J gene is TRBJ2-5, the V gene TRBV28, with D possibly being TRBD1 or TRBD2 (5 bases each). The CDR3 extends over 14 amino acids. Trimming stripped 8 bases from V and 4 bases from J, with 17 bases between. Germline V gene data show CDR1 as MDHEN and CDR2 as SYDVKM. DNA of the CDR3: TGTGCCAGCCGCAACTCCGGGGCAGGAGAGACCCAGTACTTC. Translation: CASRNSGAGETQYF.

The chain links TRBV7-7 to TRBJ2-5; 7 bases map to TRBD1. This CDR3 contains 13 residues. After removal of 3 bases from V and 5 bases from J, the junction contained 3 bases not matched to a gene. Germline assignment: CDR1 SSHAT and CDR2 FNYEAQ (reference sequence). The CDR3 spells CASSFTGDETQYF. The DNA for the CDR3 is TGTGCCAGCAGCTTCACAGGGGACGAGACCCAGTACTTC.

This clone was seen only a few times. CDR3 region: CASSPDSYGYTF. For the CDR3, the DNA is TGTGCCAGCAGCCCGGACAGTTATGGCTACACCTTC. This chain connects TRBV5-4 to TRBJ1-2, with D possibly TRBD1 on 6 matching bases. This CDR3 comprises 12 residues. The germline V gene encodes CDR1 SGHNT and CDR2 YYREEE (reference sequence). V lost 4 bases to trimming and J lost 5 bases, with 9 bases between them.

In this sample, this clone turned up a few times. This chain joins TRBV6-1 and TRBJ1-1; D unclear. Deletions cut 1 base from V and 8 bases from J, with 5 bases between. This CDR3 spans 11 amino acids. The V gene's germline CDR1 is MNHNS and CDR2 SASEGT. The CDR3 sequence: CASSEVTEAFF. The CDR3 DNA sequence: TGTGCCAGCAGTGAAGTTACAGAAGCTTTCTTT.

The chain has TRBV6-1 and TRBJ2-2; D unclear. Trimming removed 5 bases from V and 6 bases from J, with 10 bases in between. CDR3 length: 13 residues. Germline V gene lookup returns CDR1 MNHNS and CDR2 SASEGT. The CDR3, as DNA: TGTGCCAGCAGTTGGGCGTGGGCCGGGGAGCTGTTTTTT. This translates into CASSWAWAGELFF.

This clone came up once. V is TRBV30 and J is TRBJ1-1; D may be TRBD1 (6 bases). This CDR3 region has 14 residues. The ends were cut back, 3 bases at V and 4 bases at J, with 15 bases in the middle. Germline CDR1 is GTSNPN and CDR2 is SVGIG (reference sequence). As DNA, the CDR3 is TGTGCCTGGAGGACCACAGGGTTGAGCACTGAAGCTTTCTTT. Translation gives CAWRTTGLSTEAFF.

Written as DNA, the CDR3 is TGTGCCAGCAGCTTCACAAGGCGGTTAATCTACGAGCAGTACTTC. Amino acids: CASSFTRRLIYEQYF. The genes are TRBV7-9 and TRBJ2-7; unclear D gene. Deletions cut 3 bases from V and 3 bases from J, with 15 bases between. The CDR3 contains 15 residues. Germline assignment: CDR1 SEHNR and CDR2 FQNEAQ (reference sequence).